This note documents a single TCR beta chain sequence. Here immunoSEQ multiplex PCR was the method, and the copy in TCRdb shows in-frame clones only, minus some. The sample has more than 150,000 clones, around four fifths seen once. The sample belongs to a study of blood T cell repertoires in COVID-19. Trimming pared 7 bases from V and 5 bases from J, leaving 11 bases between. Germline V CDR1 and CDR2: SGHTA, FQGTGA. The CDR3 loop spans 12 amino acids. This receptor was obtained from a man aged 40-49 years who had recovered from COVID-19. The sequenced sample consisted of PBMCs or T cells enriched from blood (not recorded which). The rearrangement joins TRBV7-3 to TRBJ1-1, with D uncertain. CDR3: CASTSGGTEAFF. In DNA, the CDR3 is TGTGCCAGCACCTCGGGAGGTACTGAAGCTTTCTTT.